This T cell receptor (beta chain) derives from a study of cytomegalovirus exposure and HLA in healthy donors. The germline gives CDR1 LNHDA, CDR2 SQIVND (reference sequence). V shed 6 bases and J shed 2 bases, with 11 bases lying between them. The CDR3 extends over 15 amino acids. 60 Vbeta and 13 Jbeta primers were used in PCR. The method was immunoSEQ multiplex PCR; TCRdb's version includes in-frame clones alone and lacks a portion of them. The table lists fewer than 250,000 clones, more than 65% of them singletons, with 3.1% in the top ten. The sample holds one count of this clone. What it recognizes is unknown. Whole-study results and caveats: Earlier results showed most TCR beta V segments being productive about 87% or about 30% of the time.

Regarding donors, all were healthy bone marrow donors. Sequenced input: PBMCs. The chain joins TRBV19 to TRBJ2-6; perhaps TRBD1 as D (6 bases). The TCR originated in a woman aged 25 to 39 in good health and CMV-seropositive. The chain's CDR3 is CASRKQGAGANVLTF. CDR3 DNA sequence: TGTGCCAGTAGGAAACAGGGAGCTGGGGCCAACGTCCTGACTTTC.